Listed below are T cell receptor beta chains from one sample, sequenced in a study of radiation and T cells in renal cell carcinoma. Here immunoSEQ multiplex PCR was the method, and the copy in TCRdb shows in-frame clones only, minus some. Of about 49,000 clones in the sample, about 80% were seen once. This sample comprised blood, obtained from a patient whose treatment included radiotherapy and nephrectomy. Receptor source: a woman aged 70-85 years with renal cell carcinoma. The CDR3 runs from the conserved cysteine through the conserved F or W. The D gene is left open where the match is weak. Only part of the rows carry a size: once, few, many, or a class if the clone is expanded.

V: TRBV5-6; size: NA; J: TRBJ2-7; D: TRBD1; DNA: TGTGCCAGCAGCCCGGGACAGCTTTATCTATCGCCCTACGAGCAGTACTTC; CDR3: CASSPGQLYLSPYEQYF
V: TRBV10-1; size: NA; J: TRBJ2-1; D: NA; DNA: TGCGCCAGCAGTGGGGACACCCGAGGAGGGCAGTTCTTC; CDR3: CASSGDTRGGQFF
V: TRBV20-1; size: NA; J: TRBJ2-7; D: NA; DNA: TGCAGTGCTAGACGGTACTACGAGCAGTACTTC; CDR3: CSARRYYEQYF
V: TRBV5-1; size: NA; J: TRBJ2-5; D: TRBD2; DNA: TGCGCCAGCAGCTCCGGGACTAGCGGGGGTGCAGAGACCCAGTACTTC; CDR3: CASSSGTSGGAETQYF
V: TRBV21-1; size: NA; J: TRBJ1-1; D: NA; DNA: TGTGCCAGCAGCACCCGGGCCAGATACAACACTGAAGCTTTCTTT; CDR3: CASSTRARYNTEAFF
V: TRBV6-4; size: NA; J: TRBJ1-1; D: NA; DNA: TGTGCCAGCAGTGCACAGATGAACACTGAAGCTTTCTTT; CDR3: CASSAQMNTEAFF
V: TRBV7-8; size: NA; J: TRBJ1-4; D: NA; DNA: TGTGCCAGCAGCTTCAGTGGGGCGCGAGAAAAACTGTTTTTT; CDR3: CASSFSGAREKLFF
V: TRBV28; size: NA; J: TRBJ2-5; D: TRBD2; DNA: TGTGCCAGCAGTATCCCTGGGACTAGGGGACCACAAGAGACCCAGTACTTC; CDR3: CASSIPGTRGPQETQYF
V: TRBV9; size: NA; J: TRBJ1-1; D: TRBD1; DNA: TGTGCCAGCAGCGTAGAAGCAGGGGGATATACTGAAGCTTTCTTT; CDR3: CASSVEAGGYTEAFF
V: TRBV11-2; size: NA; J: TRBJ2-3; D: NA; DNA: TGTGCCAGCAGCTTAGTAGTGGGGGCAGATACGCAGTATTTT; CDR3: CASSLVVGADTQYF
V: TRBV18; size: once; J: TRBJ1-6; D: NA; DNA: TGTGCCAGCTCACCTACCACCCAGACAGGCATCTCCTATAATTCACCCCTCCACTTT; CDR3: CASSPTTQTGISYNSPLHF
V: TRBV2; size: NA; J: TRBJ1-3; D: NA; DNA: TGTGCCAGCAGCGGGTCGAACTCTGGAAACACCATATATTTT; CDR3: CASSGSNSGNTIYF
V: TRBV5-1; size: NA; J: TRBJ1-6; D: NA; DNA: TGCGCCAGCAGCCTGGGTCCTGATTCACCCCTCCACTTT; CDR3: CASSLGPDSPLHF
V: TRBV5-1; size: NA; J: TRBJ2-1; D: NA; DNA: TGCGCCAGCAGCTTGGGGACTCCTAACAATGAGCAGTTCTTC; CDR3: CASSLGTPNNEQFF
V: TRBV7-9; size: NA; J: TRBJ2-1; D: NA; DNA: TGTGCCAGCAGCCAGATGGCGGCTTTATACAATGAGCAGTTCTTC; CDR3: CASSQMAALYNEQFF
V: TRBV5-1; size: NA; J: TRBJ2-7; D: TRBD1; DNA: TGCGCCAGCAGCTCGAGAGGGGGCCCTTACGAGCAGTACTTC; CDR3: CASSSRGGPYEQYF
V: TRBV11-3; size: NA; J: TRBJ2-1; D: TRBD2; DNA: TGTGCCAGCAGCAGCGGACTAGCCTACAATGAGCAGTTCTTC; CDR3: CASSSGLAYNEQFF
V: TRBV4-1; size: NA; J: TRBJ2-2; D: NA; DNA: TGCGCCAGCAGCCCCCGGGAGGTTGAGGGGGCTGCGAACACCGGGGAGCTGTTTTTT; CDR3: CASSPREVEGAANTGELFF
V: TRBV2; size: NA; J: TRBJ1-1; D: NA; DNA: TGTGCCAGCAGTGAATGGGGAGTGGACACTGAAGCTTTCTTT; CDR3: CASSEWGVDTEAFF
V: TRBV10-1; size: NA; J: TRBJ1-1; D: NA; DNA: TGCGCCAGCAGCCCGTCGGGGGTCGTGGGGGCTTTCTTT; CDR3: CASSPSGVVGAFF
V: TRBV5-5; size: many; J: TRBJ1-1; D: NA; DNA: TGTGCCAGCAGCCCGGACCTGGGCACTGAAGCTTTCTTT; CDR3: CASSPDLGTEAFF
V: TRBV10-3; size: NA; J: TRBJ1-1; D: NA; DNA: TGTGCTCATAGGTGGGGAGAGAACACTGAAGCTTTCTTT; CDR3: CAHRWGENTEAFF
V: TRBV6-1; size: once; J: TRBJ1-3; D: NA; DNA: TGTGCCAGCAGATTCACGAACTCTGGAAACACCATATATTTT; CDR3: CASRFTNSGNTIYF
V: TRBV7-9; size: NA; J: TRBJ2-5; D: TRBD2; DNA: TGTGCCAGCAACCTAGCGGGACAAGAGACCCAGTACTTC; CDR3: CASNLAGQETQYF
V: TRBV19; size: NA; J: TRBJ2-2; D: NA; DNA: TGTGCCAGTGCCCGGACACCCTGGGGCGGGGAGCTGTTTTTT; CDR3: CASARTPWGGELFF
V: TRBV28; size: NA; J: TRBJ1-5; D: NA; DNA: TGTGCCAGCAGAGGGAGTAGCAATCAGCCCCAGCATTTT; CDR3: CASRGSSNQPQHF
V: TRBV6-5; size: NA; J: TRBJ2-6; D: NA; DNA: TGTGCCAGCAGTAATCTCTCTGGGGCCAACGTCCTGACTTTC; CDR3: CASSNLSGANVLTF
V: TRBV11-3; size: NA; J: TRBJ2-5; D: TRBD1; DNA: TGTGCCAGCAGCGCCCGACAGGGATCAGAGACCCAGTACTTC; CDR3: CASSARQGSETQYF
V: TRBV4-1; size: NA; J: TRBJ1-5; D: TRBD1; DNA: TGCGCCAGCAGCCAGAACAGGGGAAGCAATCAGCCCCAGCATTTT; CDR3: CASSQNRGSNQPQHF
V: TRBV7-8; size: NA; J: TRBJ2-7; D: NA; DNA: TGTGCCAGCAGCTCCCGGGGGGCAAGGGCTTCTACTTATATCTACGAGCAGTACTTC; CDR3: CASSSRGARASTYIYEQYF
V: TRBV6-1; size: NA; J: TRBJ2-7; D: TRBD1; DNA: TGTGCCAGCAGGGCTCCGGGACAGGGGATTTACGAGCAGTACTTC; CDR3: CASRAPGQGIYEQYF
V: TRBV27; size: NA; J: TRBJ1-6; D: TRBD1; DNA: TGTGCCAGCAGTCCCCCCAGGGGGGGCTCCTATAATTCACCCCTCCACTTT; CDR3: CASSPPRGGSYNSPLHF
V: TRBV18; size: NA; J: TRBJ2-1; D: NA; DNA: TGTGCCAGCTCAGAAGGTGAGCAGTTCTTC; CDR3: CASSEGEQFF